The next 27 T cell receptor beta chains were all read from a single sample in a study of response to subunit inactivated influenza vaccine listed by TCRdb under 2018. Library method: RT-PCR. The sequencer was an Illumina HiSeq 2500. The public reads were run again by TCRdb, first through fastp at Q25 and then through MiXCR, and only productive beta chains were kept. CDR3 protein sequences are deduplicated, and each keeps its most common genes and DNA. The sample data list roughly 570,000 distinct CDR3 sequences, and around 13% of these were observed just once. Over 8.5% of the sample lies in the top ten. The sequences come from PBMCs from blood, collected 11 to 12 days after vaccination. The receptors come from a man aged 50-60 years who received an inactivated influenza vaccine. Donor details come from another sample of the same person, matched by shared clones.

The CDR3, as DNA: TGTGCCAGCACGGCCGACAGGGGGAACACTGAAGCTTTCTTT. It encodes CASTADRGNTEAFF. This chain links TRBV12-3 or TRBV12-4 with TRBJ1-1, with TRBD1 matching 8 bases. V dropped 7 bases and J dropped 1; count of bases not matched to a gene: 5. This CDR3 has 14 amino acids.

This clonotype was seen more than once but under ten times. This chain joins TRBV25-1 and TRBJ2-3; a possible D gene is TRBD2 (5 bases). The CDR3 has 11 amino acids. Deletions cut 8 bases from V and 9 bases from J, with 12 bases between. The germline CDR1 and CDR2 sequences are MGHDK and SYGVNS. The CDR3 DNA sequence: TGTGCCAGCGGGTGGGAGACAACGCAGTATTTT. As protein: CASGWETTQYF.

The table lists this clonotype with a few counts. The chain employs TRBV20-1 and TRBJ1-1; no definite D call. V dropped 0 bases and J dropped 4 bases, with 9 bases sitting between them. Germline CDR1 and CDR2: DFQATT and SNEGSKA (reference sequence). This CDR3 has 13 amino acids. CDR3 DNA: TGCAGTGCTAGAGAGGTGGATATCACTGAAGCTTTCTTT. Its protein product is CSAREVDITEAFF.

This clonotype was found many times. This sequence joins TRBV12-3 or TRBV12-4 and TRBJ2-2; no firm D call. This CDR3 has 12 amino acids. Trimming took off 2 bases at V and 8 bases at J, with 6 bases between the two ends. In nucleotides, the CDR3 is TGTGCCAGCAGTTTATTGGGGGGGGAGCTGTTTTTT. It yields the protein CASSLLGGELFF.

In this sample, this clonotype turned up a few times. This rearrangement joins TRBV3-1 to TRBJ1-6; D ambiguous. The CDR3 runs to 14 residues. V was pared by 4 bases and J by 8 bases, with 12 bases between. The germline V gene has CDR1 LGHDT and CDR2 YNNKEL (reference sequence). The CDR3: CASSRSGRDSPLHF. CDR3 coding DNA: TGTGCCAGCAGCCGCTCTGGAAGGGATTCACCCCTCCACTTT.

The V gene is TRBV20-1, the J gene TRBJ2-5, with D perhaps matching TRBD2 (5 bases). Trimming removed 4 bases at V and 2 bases at J, with 11 bases between. Germline CDR1 DFQATT, CDR2 SNEGSKA (reference sequence). The CDR3 totals 13 residues. CDR3 in DNA: TGCAGTGCTAAAGGACTCGCTCAAGAGACCCAGTACTTC. Its translation is CSAKGLAQETQYF.

The V call is TRBV12-3 or TRBV12-4, the J call TRBJ1-3; TRBD1 might be the D (5 bases). The CDR3 consists of 13 residues. Trimming took 6 bases from V and 4 from J, leaving 10 bases between them. CDR3 sequence (DNA): TGTGCCAGCAGAGCAGACAGAGGAAACACCATATATTTT. As protein: CASRADRGNTIYF.

This chain connects TRBV6-5 to TRBJ1-2; 10 nucleotides line up with TRBD1. Germline CDR1 MNHEY, CDR2 SVGAGI. J lost 4 bases, V lost 2 bases, and 1 base had no gene match. CDR3 length: 14 amino acids. In nucleotides, the CDR3 is TGTGCCAGCAGTTACGGGACAGGGGTCTATGGCTACACCTTC. Amino acids: CASSYGTGVYGYTF.

In its sample, this clonotype was seen a few times. J is TRBJ2-1 and V is TRBV7-9; unclear D gene. Germline-derived CDR1 and CDR2 are SEHNR and FQNEAQ (reference sequence). Trimming removed 8 bases from V and 4 bases from J, with 6 bases in between. The CDR3 contains 11 residues. CDR3 coding DNA: TGTGCCAGCGGCGCTTACAATGAGCAGTTCTTC. The encoded protein is CASGAYNEQFF.

This clonotype was counted only a few times. The chain links TRBV7-9 to TRBJ2-7; D perhaps matches TRBD1 (6 bases). This CDR3 is 13 amino acids long. Looked up from germline, CDR1 is SEHNR and CDR2 is FQNEAQ (reference sequence). Trimming took 5 bases from V and 7 from J, leaving 15 bases between them. This CDR3 is CASSPDRTGEQYF. The DNA for the CDR3 is TGTGCCAGCAGCCCAGACAGGACGGGGGAGCAGTACTTC.

This clonotype was detected many times. The rearrangement uses TRBV20-1 and TRBJ2-7; 7 positions match TRBD2. CDR3 length: 14 amino acids. With 6 bases clipped from V and 4 bases from J, the junction kept 12 bases outside the gene matches. The V gene's germline CDR1 is DFQATT and CDR2 SNEGSKA (reference sequence). DNA of the CDR3: TGCAGTGCAAAAAGCGGGGCGGGGTCGTACGAGCAGTACTTC. This sequence encodes CSAKSGAGSYEQYF.

This clonotype was observed at least ten times. The chain links TRBV6-1 to TRBJ1-5, with 7 bases identical to TRBD1. The germline V gene has CDR1 MNHNS and CDR2 SASEGT. J gave up 4 bases and V 7 bases, and 10 bases lay outside the gene matches. This CDR3 has 15 amino acids. CDR3 bases: TGTGCCAGCACCGAAGGGCAGGGGGTTAATCAGCCCCAGCATTTT. Its translation: CASTEGQGVNQPQHF.

This clonotype was counted only a few times. This chain uses TRBV6-6 with TRBJ1-5; D gene uncertain. Germline V gene lookup returns CDR1 MNHNY and CDR2 SVGAGI (reference sequence). V was clipped by 4 bases and J by 12 bases, with 16 bases between them. CDR3 length: 13 amino acids. The CDR3 DNA is TGTGCCAGCAGTTCCGACATGGATGTTGGCCAGCATTTT. Translation gives CASSSDMDVGQHF.

The chain combines TRBV25-1 with TRBJ2-7; D unclear. Looked up from germline, CDR1 is MGHDK and CDR2 is SYGVNS. This CDR3 has 12 residues. V was clipped by 3 bases and J by 3 bases, with 6 bases between them. The DNA of the CDR3 is TGTGCCAGCAGTGAGGTAGACTACGAGCAGTACTTC. Its protein is CASSEVDYEQYF.

This clonotype was recorded a few times. V is TRBV20-1 and J is TRBJ2-2; no firm D call. CDR1 and CDR2 from the germline V gene are DFQATT and SNEGSKA (reference sequence). Trimming shortened V by 6 bases and J by 6 bases, and 14 bases separated the two germline ends. The CDR3 sequence is 13 residues long. Written as DNA, the CDR3 is TGCAGTGCGCGACGTGTCAACCCCGGGGAGCTGTTTTTT. This translates into CSARRVNPGELFF.

This clonotype was counted only a few times. V usage is TRBV6-2 or TRBV6-3 and J usage is TRBJ1-5, with D possibly being TRBD1 (5 bases). The CDR3 extends over 13 amino acids. Between the trimmed V and J ends, which lost 11 bases and 6 bases, there was a span of 17 bases. Germline loops: CDR1 MNHEY, CDR2 SVGEGT. CDR3 in amino acids: CALGVMEGQPQHF. CDR3 sequence (DNA): TGTGCCCTGGGGGTAATGGAGGGTCAGCCCCAGCATTTT.

The chain is built from TRBV6-4 and TRBJ2-3; D is uncertain. CDR1 MRHNA and CDR2 SNTAGT come from the germline V gene. This CDR3 contains 13 residues. V was clipped by 5 bases and J by 2 bases, with 8 bases between them. The CDR3 nucleotides are TGTGCCAGCAGTTCAAATCCCACAGATACGCAGTATTTT. Translation: CASSSNPTDTQYF.

At least ten counts were recorded for this clonotype. The chain has TRBV30 and TRBJ2-1, with TRBD1 matching 7 bases. The CDR3 covers 14 residues. In germline, CDR1 is GTSNPN, CDR2 SVGIG (reference sequence). V was pared by 4 bases and J by 5 bases, with 8 bases of the junction left unmatched. In nucleotides, the CDR3 is TGTGCCTGGAACAACCCCGGGACAGACAATGAGCAGTTCTTC. Amino acid sequence: CAWNNPGTDNEQFF.

The chain is built from TRBV6-2 or TRBV6-3 and TRBJ1-5; D unresolved. With 6 bases removed from V and 0 bases from J, the gap between germline ends came to 6 bases. The germline V gene has CDR1 MNHEY and CDR2 SVGEGT. This CDR3 spans 13 amino acids. CDR3 protein: CASRDHSNQPQHF. DNA of the CDR3: TGTGCCAGCAGGGACCATAGCAATCAGCCCCAGCATTTT.

V is TRBV29-1 and J is TRBJ2-2, with 7 bases fitting TRBD2. Unmatched junction bases numbered 2, after V lost 4 bases and J lost 0 bases. Germline V gene sequence: CDR1 SQVTM, CDR2 ANQGSEA. The CDR3 has 14 amino acids. This CDR3 is CSVGEGSNTGELFF. DNA for the CDR3: TGCAGCGTTGGGGAGGGATCGAACACCGGGGAGCTGTTTTTT.

The rearrangement joins TRBV7-2 to TRBJ2-3; D remains unclear. This CDR3 spans 13 amino acids. Germline V gene data show CDR1 as SGHTA and CDR2 as FQGNSA. The V gene lost 5 bases and the J gene lost 5 bases, with 11 bases spanning the gap. CDR3 sequence: CASSERWGDTQYF. CDR3 DNA: TGTGCCAGCAGCGAGAGATGGGGAGATACGCAGTATTTT.

This clonotype was seen ten or more times. CDR3 in DNA: TGTGCCAGCAGTGACAGGACTAGCGGGGGCCCTATTAGCTCCTACAATGAGCAGTTCTTC. It is translated as CASSDRTSGGPISSYNEQFF. V gene TRBV6-4 combines with J gene TRBJ2-1; TRBD2 aligns across 13 bases. Germline V CDR1 and CDR2: MRHNA, SNTAGT. Germline trimming cut 2 bases from V and 0 bases from J; bases unmatched to any gene: 10. The CDR3 has 20 amino acids.

This clonotype showed up many times. The rearrangement joins TRBV12-3 or TRBV12-4 to TRBJ2-7, with TRBD2 matching over 11 bases. The trim removed 3 bases at V and 3 bases at J, leaving 4 bases unmatched. CDR3 size: 15 residues. The CDR3 bases are TGTGCCAGCAGTTTTGGCACTAGCGGGGGCTACGAGCAGTACTTC. This translates into CASSFGTSGGYEQYF.

The chain combines TRBV7-9 with TRBJ2-5; D is uncertain. Germline V CDR1 and CDR2: SEHNR, FQNEAQ (reference sequence). The V and J ends lost 1 base and 3 bases respectively, with 15 bases between them. CDR3 size: 16 residues. The CDR3: CASSLERIQIKETQYF. In DNA form, the CDR3 reads TGTGCCAGCAGCTTAGAAAGGATACAGATTAAAGAGACCCAGTACTTC.

V and J are TRBV20-1 and TRBJ1-6, with D possibly matching TRBD1 (6 bases). The germline V and J ends were trimmed by 6 bases and 10 bases, with 22 bases remaining between them. This CDR3 contains 15 residues. Germline-derived CDR1 and CDR2 are DFQATT and SNEGSKA (reference sequence). CDR3 region: CSASKGGAGGSPLHF. CDR3 bases: TGCAGTGCCTCGAAGGGGGGCGCAGGCGGCTCACCCCTCCACTTT.

This clonotype was counted a few times. The rearrangement joins TRBV10-3 to TRBJ2-2; 10 positions agree with TRBD1. J gave up 0 bases and V 3 bases, and 1 base lay outside the gene matches. This CDR3 contains 16 residues. CDR1 ENHRY and CDR2 SYGVKD come from the germline V gene. The chain's CDR3 is CAISDGQGANTGELFF. Written as DNA, the CDR3 is TGTGCCATCAGTGATGGACAGGGGGCGAACACCGGGGAGCTGTTTTTT.

The rearrangement uses TRBV12-3 or TRBV12-4 and TRBJ1-5; tentative D call: TRBD1 (5 bases). V was pared by 5 bases and J by 2 bases, with 10 bases between. The CDR3 length is 14 residues. Here the CDR3 reads CASSRGDGNQPQHF. The CDR3, as DNA: TGTGCCAGCAGTCGGGGGGATGGCAATCAGCCCCAGCATTTT.